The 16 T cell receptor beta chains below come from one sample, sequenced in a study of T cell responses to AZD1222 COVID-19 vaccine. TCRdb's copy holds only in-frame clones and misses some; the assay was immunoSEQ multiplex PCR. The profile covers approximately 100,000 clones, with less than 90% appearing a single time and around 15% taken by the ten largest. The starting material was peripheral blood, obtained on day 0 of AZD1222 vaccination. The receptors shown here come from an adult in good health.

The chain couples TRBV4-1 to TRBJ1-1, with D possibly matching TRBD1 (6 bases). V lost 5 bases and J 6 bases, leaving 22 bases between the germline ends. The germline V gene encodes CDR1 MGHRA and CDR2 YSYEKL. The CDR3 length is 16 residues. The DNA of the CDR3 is TGCGCCAGCAGCGTCCGGGGTGGGGGCCAGTGGGCTGAAGCTTTCTTT. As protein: CASSVRGGGQWAEAFF.

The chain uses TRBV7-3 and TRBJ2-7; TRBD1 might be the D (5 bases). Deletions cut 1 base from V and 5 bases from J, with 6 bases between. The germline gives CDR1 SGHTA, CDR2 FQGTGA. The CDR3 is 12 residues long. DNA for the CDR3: TGTGCCAGCAGCTTAAGGGGCCACGAGCAGTACTTC. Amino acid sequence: CASSLRGHEQYF. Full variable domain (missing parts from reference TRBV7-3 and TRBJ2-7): GAGVSQTPSNKVTEKGKYVELRCDPISGHTALYWYRQSLGQGPEFLIYFQGTGAADDSGLPNDRFFAVRPEGSVSTLKIQRTERGDSAVYLCASSLRGHEQYFGPGTRLTVT.

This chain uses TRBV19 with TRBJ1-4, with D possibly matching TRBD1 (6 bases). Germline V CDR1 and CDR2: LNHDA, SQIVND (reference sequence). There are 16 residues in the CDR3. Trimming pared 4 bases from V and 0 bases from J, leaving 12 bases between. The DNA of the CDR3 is TGTGCCAGTAGTACCAGGGGCCCCCCAACTAATGAAAAACTGTTTTTT. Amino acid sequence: CASSTRGPPTNEKLFF.

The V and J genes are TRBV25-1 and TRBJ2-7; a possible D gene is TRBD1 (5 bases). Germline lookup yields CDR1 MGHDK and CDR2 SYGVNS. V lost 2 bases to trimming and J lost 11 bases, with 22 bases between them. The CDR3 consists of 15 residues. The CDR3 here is CASSEVKDINYWEYF. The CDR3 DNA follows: TGTGCCAGCAGTGAAGTAAAGGACATAAACTATTGGGAGTACTTC.

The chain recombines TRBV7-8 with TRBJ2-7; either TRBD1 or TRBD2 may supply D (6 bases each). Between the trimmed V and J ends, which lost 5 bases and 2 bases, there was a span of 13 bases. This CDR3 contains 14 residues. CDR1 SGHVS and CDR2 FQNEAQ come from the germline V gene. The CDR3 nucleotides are TGTGCCAGCAGCACGAGGGGGGTCGCCTACGAGCAGTACTTC. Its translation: CASSTRGVAYEQYF.

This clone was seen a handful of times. The chain's CDR3 is CAISEPTRTGDEQFF. CDR3 in DNA: TGTGCCATCAGTGAGCCGACCCGGACAGGGGATGAGCAGTTCTTC. The chain joins TRBV10-3 to TRBJ2-1, with 9 bases fitting TRBD1. This CDR3 has 15 amino acids. V was clipped by 2 bases and J by 8 bases; unmatched bases: 7. The germline V gene has CDR1 ENHRY and CDR2 SYGVKD.

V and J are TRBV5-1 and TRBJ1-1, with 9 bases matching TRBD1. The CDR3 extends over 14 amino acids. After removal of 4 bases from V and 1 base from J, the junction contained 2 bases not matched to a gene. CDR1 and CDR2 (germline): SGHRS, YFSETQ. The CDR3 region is CASSADRGNTEAFF. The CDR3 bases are TGCGCCAGCAGCGCGGACAGGGGGAACACTGAAGCTTTCTTT.

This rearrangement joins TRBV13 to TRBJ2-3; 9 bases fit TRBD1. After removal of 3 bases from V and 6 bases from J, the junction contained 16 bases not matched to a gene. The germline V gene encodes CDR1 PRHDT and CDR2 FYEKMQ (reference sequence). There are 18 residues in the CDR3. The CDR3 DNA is TGTGCCAGCAGCTTTACCGGCCCCGTTGACAGGGGGTTGGATACGCAGTATTTT. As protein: CASSFTGPVDRGLDTQYF.

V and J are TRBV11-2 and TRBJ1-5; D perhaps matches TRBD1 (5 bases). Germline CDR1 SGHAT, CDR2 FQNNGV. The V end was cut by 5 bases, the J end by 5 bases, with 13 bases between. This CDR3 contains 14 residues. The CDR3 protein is CASSPQGAHQPQHF. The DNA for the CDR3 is TGTGCCAGCAGCCCCCAGGGTGCGCATCAGCCCCAGCATTTT.

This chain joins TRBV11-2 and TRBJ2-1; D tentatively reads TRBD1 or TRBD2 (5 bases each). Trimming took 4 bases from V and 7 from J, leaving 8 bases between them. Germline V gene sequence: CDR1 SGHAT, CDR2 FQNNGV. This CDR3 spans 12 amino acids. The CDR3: CASSWDQNEQFF. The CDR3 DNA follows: TGTGCCAGCAGCTGGGACCAGAATGAGCAGTTCTTC.

CDR3 residues: CASRASGYTGELFF. CDR3 sequence (DNA): TGTGCCAGTCGGGCTAGCGGTTACACCGGGGAGCTGTTTTTT. This sequence joins TRBV2 and TRBJ2-2; 7 positions agree with TRBD2. The length of the CDR3 is 14 residues. V trimming: 9 bases; J trimming: 3 bases; junction bases outside the gene matches: 7. Germline-derived CDR1 and CDR2 are SNHLY and FYNNEI.

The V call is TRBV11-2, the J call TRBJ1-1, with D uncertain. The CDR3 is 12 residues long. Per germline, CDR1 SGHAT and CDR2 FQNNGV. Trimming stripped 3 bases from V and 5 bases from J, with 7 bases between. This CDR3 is CASSFFQTEAFF. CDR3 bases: TGTGCCAGCAGCTTTTTTCAGACTGAAGCTTTCTTT.

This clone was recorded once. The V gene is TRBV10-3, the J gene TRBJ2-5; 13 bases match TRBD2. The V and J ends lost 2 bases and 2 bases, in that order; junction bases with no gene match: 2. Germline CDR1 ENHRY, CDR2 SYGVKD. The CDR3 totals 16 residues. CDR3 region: CAISERLAGGQETQYF. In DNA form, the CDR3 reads TGTGCCATCAGTGAGAGACTAGCGGGGGGTCAAGAGACCCAGTACTTC.

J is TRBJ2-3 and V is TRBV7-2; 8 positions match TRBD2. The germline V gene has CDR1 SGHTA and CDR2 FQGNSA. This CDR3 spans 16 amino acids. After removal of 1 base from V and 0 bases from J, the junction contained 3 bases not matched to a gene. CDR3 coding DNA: TGTGCCAGCAGCTTAGGGGCTAGCGGGAGCACAGATACGCAGTATTTT. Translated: CASSLGASGSTDTQYF.

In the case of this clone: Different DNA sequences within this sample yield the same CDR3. The CDR3 loop reads CASSIGSGANVLTF. The CDR3 DNA reads TGTGCCAGTAGTATAGGCTCTGGGGCCAACGTCCTGACTTTC. This chain links TRBV19 with TRBJ2-6; no definite D call. CDR1 and CDR2 (germline): LNHDA, SQIVND (reference sequence). The V gene lost 1 base and the J gene lost 0 bases, with 1 base spanning the gap. CDR3 size: 14 residues. Together with reference TRBV19 and TRBJ2-6, the CDR3 gives the full variable domain: DGGITQSPKYLFRKEGQNVTLSCEQNLNHDAMYWYRQDPGQGLRLIYYSQIVNDFQKGDIAEGYSVSREKKESFPLTVTSAQKNPTAFYLCASSIGSGANVLTFGAGSRLTVL.

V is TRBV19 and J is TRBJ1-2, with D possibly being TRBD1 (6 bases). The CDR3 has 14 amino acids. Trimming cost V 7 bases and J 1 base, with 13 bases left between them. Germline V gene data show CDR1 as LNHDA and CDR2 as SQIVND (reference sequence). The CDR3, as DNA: TGTGCCAGTACCCCAGCAGGGGATAACTATGGCTACACCTTC. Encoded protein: CASTPAGDNYGYTF.